This TCR beta chain was recovered during a study of T cell responses to AZD1222 COVID-19 vaccine. General study results and limits: It should be noted that donors were predominantly white British and more often female, and clonal diversity was possibly underestimated.

Details on this clone: The antigen is not known.

Clones were read by immunoSEQ multiplex PCR, and TCRdb kept only the in-frame ones, dropping some. The profile shows 130,000 to 150,000 clones, approximately 85% of them singletons. The germline V gene encodes CDR1 SEHNR and CDR2 FQNEAQ (reference sequence). This CDR3 is built from 15 residues. The germline V and J ends were trimmed by 5 bases and 1 base, with 14 bases remaining between them. The receptor comes from an adult who received the MenACWY meningococcal vaccine as a control. This specimen was peripheral blood, taken 28 days after the second dose of the MenACWY control vaccine. The genes are TRBV7-9 and TRBJ1-1, with no clear D. CDR3 loop: CASSPPSRGNTEAFF. The CDR3 nucleotides read TGTGCCAGCAGCCCCCCAAGTCGAGGGAACACTGAAGCTTTCTTT.